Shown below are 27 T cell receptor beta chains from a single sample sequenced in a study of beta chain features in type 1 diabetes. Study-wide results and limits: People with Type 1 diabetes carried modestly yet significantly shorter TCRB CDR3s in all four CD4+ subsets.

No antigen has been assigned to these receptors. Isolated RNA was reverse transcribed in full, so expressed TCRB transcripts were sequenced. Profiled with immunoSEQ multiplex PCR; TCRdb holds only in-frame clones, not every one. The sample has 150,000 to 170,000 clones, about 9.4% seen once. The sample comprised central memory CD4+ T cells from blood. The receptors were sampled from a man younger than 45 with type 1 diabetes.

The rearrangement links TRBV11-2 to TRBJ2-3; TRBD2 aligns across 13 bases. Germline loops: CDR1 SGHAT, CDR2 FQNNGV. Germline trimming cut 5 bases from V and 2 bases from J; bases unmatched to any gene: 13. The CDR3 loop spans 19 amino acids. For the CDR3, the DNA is TGTGCCAGCAGCGTGCGATTAGCTGGGACTAGCGGGAACACAGATACGCAGTATTTT. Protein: CASSVRLAGTSGNTDTQYF.

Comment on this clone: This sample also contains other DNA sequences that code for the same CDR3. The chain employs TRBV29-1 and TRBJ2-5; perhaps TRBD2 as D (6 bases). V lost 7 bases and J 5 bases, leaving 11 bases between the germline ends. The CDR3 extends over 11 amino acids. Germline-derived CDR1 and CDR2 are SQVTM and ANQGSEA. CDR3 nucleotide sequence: TGCAGCGCGGGAGTCCGGGAGACCCAGTACTTC. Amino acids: CSAGVRETQYF.

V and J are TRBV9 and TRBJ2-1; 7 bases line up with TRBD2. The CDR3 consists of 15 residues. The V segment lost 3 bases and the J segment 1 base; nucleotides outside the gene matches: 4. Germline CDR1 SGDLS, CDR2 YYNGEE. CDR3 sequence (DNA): TGTGCCAGCAGCGCCCGACTAGCTTCCTACAATGAGCAGTTCTTC. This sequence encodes CASSARLASYNEQFF.

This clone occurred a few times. CDR3 nucleotides: TGTGCCAGCAGCTTAAGGGGACTGGGGAACACCGGGGAGCTGTTTTTT. Translating gives CASSLRGLGNTGELFF. The V gene is TRBV7-9, the J gene TRBJ2-2, with D possibly TRBD2 on 6 matching bases. Looked up from germline, CDR1 is SEHNR and CDR2 is FQNEAQ (reference sequence). The CDR3 spans 16 residues. V shed 2 bases and J shed 1 base, with 11 bases lying between them.

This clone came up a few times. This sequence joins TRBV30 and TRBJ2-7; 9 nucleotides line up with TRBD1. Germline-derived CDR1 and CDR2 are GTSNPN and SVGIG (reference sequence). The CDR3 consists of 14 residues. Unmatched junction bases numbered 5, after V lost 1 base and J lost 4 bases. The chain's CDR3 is CAWSDRGLMYEQYF. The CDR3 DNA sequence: TGTGCCTGGAGTGACAGGGGGCTTATGTACGAGCAGTACTTC.

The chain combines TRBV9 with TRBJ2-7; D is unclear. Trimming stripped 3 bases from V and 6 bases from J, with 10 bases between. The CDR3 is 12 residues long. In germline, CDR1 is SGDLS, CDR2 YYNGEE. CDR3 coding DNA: TGTGCCAGCAGCGCCCTCTCCCTCGAGCAGTACTTC. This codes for CASSALSLEQYF.

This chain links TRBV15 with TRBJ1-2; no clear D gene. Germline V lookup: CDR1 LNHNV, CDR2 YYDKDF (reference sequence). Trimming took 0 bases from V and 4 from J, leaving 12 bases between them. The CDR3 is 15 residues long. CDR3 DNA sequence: TGTGCCACCAGCAGAGATTTGGGCAGCCTCTATGGCTACACCTTC. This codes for CATSRDLGSLYGYTF.

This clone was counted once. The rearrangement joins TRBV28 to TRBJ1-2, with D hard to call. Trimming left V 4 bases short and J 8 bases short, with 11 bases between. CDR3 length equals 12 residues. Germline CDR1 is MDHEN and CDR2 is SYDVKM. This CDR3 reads CASSSPLPGYTF. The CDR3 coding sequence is TGTGCCAGCAGTTCGCCCCTACCGGGCTACACCTTC.

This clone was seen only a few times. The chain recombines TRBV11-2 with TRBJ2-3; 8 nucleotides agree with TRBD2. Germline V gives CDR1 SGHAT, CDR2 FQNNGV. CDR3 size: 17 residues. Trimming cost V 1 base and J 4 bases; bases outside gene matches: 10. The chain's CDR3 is CASSLGSGIFRADTQYF. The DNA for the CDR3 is TGTGCCAGCAGCTTAGGTAGCGGGATTTTTAGGGCAGATACGCAGTATTTT.

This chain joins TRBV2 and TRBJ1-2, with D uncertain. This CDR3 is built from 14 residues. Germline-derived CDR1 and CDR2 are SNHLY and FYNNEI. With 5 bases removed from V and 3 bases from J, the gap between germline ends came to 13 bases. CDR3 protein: CASSIDYTHYGYTF. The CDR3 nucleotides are TGTGCCAGCAGTATCGATTACACCCACTATGGCTACACCTTC.

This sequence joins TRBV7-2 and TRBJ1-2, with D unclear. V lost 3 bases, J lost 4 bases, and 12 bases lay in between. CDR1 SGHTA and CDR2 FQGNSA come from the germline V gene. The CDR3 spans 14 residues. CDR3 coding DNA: TGTGCCAGCAGCTTTACATCCCGAGGCTATGGCTACACCTTC. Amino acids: CASSFTSRGYGYTF.

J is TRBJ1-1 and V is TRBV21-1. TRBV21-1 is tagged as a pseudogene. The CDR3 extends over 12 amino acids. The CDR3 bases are TGTGCCAGCAGCAAAGCCCTTTCTTTTGCTTTCTTT. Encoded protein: CASSKALSFAFF.

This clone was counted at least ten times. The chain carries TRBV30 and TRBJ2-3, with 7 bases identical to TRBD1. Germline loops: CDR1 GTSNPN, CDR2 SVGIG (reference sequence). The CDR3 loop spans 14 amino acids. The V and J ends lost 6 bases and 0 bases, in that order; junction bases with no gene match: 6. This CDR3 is CACQTGKSTDTQYF. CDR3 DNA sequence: TGTGCCTGCCAGACAGGGAAAAGCACAGATACGCAGTATTTT.

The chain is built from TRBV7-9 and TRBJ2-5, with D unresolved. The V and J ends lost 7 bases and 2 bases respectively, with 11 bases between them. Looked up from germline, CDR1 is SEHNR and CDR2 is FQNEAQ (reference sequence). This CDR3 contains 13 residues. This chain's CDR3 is CASNNPSQETQYF. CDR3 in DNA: TGTGCCAGCAACAACCCATCACAAGAGACCCAGTACTTC.

CDR3 loop: CASGPDSHNEQFF. The CDR3 DNA reads as TGCGCCAGCGGGCCGGACAGCCACAATGAGCAGTTCTTC. The V gene is TRBV5-1, the J gene TRBJ2-1; D might be TRBD1 (6 bases). Trimming removed 7 bases from V and 5 bases from J, with 13 bases in between. The CDR3 spans 13 residues. CDR1 and CDR2 from the germline V gene are SGHRS and YFSETQ.

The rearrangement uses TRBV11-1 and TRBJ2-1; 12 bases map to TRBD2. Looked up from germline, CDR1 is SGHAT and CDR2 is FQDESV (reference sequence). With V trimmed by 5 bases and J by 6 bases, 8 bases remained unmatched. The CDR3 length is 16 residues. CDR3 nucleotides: TGTGCCAGCAGCCCCCGGACGGGACTAGCGGGCAATGAGCAGTTCTTC. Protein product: CASSPRTGLAGNEQFF.

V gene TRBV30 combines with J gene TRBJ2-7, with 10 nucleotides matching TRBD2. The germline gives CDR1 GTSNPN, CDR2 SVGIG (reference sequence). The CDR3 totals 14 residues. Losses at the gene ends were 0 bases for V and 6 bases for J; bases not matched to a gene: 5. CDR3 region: CAWSVKAGGLEQYF. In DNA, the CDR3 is TGTGCCTGGAGTGTAAAAGCGGGAGGGCTCGAGCAGTACTTC.

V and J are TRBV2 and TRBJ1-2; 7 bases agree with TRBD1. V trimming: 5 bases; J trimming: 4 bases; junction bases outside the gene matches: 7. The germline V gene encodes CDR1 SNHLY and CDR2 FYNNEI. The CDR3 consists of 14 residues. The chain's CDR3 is CASSPDRQVYGYTF. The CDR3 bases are TGTGCCAGCAGTCCGGACAGGCAGGTCTATGGCTACACCTTC.

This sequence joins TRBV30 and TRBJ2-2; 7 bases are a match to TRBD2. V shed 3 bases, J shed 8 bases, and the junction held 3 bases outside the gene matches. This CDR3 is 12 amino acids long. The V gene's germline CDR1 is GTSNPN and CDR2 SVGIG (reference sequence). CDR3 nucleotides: TGTGCCTGGAGCGAAGCGGGAGGGGAGCTGTTTTTT. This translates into CAWSEAGGELFF. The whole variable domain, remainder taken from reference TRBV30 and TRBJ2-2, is SQTIHQWPATLVQPVGSPLSLECTVEGTSNPNLYWYRQAAGRGLQLLFYSVGIGQISSEVPQNLSASRPQDRQFILSSKKLLLSDSGFYLCAWSEAGGELFFGEGSRLTVL.

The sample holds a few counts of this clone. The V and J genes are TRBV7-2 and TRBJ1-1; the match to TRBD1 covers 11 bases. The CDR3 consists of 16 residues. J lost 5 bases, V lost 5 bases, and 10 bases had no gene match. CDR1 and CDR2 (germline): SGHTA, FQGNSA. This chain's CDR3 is CASSPHRDRGNTEAFF. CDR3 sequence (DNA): TGTGCCAGCAGCCCACACCGGGACAGGGGGAATACTGAAGCTTTCTTT.

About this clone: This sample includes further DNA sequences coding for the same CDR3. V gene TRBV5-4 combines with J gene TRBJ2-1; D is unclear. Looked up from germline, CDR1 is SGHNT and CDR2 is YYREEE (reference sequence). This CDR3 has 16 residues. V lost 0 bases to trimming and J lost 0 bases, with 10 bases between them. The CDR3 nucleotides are TGTGCCAGCAGCTTGGGAGGAGCGAGCTCCTACAATGAGCAGTTCTTC. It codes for CASSLGGASSYNEQFF. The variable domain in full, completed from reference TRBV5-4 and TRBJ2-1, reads ETGVTQSPTHLIKTRGQQVTLRCSSQSGHNTVSWYQQALGQGPQFIFQYYREEENGRGNFPPRFSGLQFPNYSSELNVNALELDDSALYLCASSLGGASSYNEQFFGPGTRLTVL.

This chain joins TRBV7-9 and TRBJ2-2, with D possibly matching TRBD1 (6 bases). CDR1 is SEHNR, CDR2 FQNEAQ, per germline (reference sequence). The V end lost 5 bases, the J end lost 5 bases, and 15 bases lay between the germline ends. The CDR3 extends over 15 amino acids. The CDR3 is CASSPGHRGTGELFF. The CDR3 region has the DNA TGTGCCAGCAGCCCCGGGCATAGGGGGACCGGGGAGCTGTTTTTT.

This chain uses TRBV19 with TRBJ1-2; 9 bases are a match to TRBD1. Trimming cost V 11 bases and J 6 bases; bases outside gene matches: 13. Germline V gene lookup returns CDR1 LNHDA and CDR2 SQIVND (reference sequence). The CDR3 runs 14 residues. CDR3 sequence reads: CASVSGQGDNGYTF. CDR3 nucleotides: TGTGCCTCCGTTTCGGGACAGGGAGATAATGGCTACACCTTC.

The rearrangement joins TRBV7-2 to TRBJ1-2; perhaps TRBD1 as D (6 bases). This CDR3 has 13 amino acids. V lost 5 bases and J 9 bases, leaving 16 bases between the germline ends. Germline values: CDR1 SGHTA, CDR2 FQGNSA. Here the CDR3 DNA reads TGTGCCAGCAGCCCCGAGCACAGGGCTAGCTACACCTTC. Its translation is CASSPEHRASYTF.

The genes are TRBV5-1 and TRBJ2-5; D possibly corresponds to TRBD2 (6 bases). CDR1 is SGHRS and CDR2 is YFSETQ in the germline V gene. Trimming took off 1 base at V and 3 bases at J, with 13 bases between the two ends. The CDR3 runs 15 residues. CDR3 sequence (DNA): TGCGCCAGCAGCTTGTTAGGTGTAGCGGAAGAGACCCAGTACTTC. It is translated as CASSLLGVAEETQYF. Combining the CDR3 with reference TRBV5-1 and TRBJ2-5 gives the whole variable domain KAGVTQTPRYLIKTRGQQVTLSCSPISGHRSVSWYQQTPGQGLQFLFEYFSETQRNKGNFPGRFSGRQFSNSRSEMNVSTLELGDSALYLCASSLLGVAEETQYFGPGTRLLVL.

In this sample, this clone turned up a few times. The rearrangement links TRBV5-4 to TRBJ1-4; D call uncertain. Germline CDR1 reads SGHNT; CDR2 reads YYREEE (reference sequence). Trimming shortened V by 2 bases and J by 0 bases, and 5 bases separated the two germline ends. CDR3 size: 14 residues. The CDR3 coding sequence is TGTGCCAGCAGCTTATCCTCAACTAATGAAAAACTGTTTTTT. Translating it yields CASSLSSTNEKLFF.

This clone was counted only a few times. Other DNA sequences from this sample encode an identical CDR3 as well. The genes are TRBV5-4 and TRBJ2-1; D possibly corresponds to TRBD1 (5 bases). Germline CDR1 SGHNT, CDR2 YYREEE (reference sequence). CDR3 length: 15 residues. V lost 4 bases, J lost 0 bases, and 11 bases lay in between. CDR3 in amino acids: CASSPTGDSYNEQFF. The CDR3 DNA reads TGTGCCAGCAGCCCAACAGGAGACTCCTACAATGAGCAGTTCTTC.